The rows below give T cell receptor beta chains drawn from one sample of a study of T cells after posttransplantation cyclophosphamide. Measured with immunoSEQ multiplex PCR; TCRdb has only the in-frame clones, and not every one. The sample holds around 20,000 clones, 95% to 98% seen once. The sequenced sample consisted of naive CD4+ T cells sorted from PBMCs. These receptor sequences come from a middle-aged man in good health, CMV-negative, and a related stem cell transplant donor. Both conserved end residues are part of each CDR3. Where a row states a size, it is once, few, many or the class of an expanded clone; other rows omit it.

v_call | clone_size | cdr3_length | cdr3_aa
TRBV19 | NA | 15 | CASSMITGGTYEQYF
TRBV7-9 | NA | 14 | CASRAGGPSDTQYF
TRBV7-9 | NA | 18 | CASSSPAGGSSVGDTQYF
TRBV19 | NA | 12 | CASSIGGSEQYF
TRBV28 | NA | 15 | CASMSPQGVNTEAFF
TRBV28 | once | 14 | CASRVTGSNYGYTF
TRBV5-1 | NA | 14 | CASRSSRAEETQYF
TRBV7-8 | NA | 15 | CASSLGDSSYNEQFF
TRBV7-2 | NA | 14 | CASSFRDFADEQFF
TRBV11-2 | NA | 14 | CASSPGTSWDEQFF
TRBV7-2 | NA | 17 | CASSLFGGLAGGDTQYF
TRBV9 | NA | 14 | CASSVGAGGETQYF
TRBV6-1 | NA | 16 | CASRELGGGSNQPQHF
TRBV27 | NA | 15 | CASSSTGFSGNTIYF
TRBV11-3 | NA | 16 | CASSLNPSGTGGEQYF
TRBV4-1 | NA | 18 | CASSRPKGLAGDTGELFF
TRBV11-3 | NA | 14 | CASSPRTDTDTQYF
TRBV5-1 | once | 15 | CASSSGQGAGYGYTF
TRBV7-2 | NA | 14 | CASTPGGSTGELFF
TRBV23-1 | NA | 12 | CASSQSRQPQHF
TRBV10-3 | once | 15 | CAISEPTGGSYEQYF
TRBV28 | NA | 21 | CASSLLGSTREGQRSYNEQFF
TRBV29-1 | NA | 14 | CSVGRRQGQETQYF
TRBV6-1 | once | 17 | CASSESGSGRGLYGYTF
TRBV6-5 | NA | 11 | CASSSPGGYTF
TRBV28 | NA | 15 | CASGLATLGYNEQFF
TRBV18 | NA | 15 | CASSTLAGEQGTQYF
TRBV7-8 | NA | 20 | CASSSPRGTSGRAPSYEQYF
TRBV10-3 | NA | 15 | CAISESFPANYGYTF
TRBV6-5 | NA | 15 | CASSYTGTGGNEQYF
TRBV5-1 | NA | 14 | CASSLGTGLETQYF
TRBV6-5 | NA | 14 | CASRRTETRTEAFF
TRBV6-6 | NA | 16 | CASSYSWGDGANVLTF
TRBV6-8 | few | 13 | CASRVGRRYEQYF
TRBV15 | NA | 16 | CATTLDRRHSGNTIYF
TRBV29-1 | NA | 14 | CSVHIQGVSEKLFF
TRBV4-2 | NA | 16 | CASSQAERGINQPQHF
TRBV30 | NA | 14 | CAWIAGAPYNEQFF
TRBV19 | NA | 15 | CASSSFFQGNTEAFF
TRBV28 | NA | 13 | CASSLSSNTEAFF
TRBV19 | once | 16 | CASSIWGGNSNQPQHF
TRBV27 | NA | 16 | CASSADRGRGTGELFF
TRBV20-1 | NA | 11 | CSIGGEETQYF
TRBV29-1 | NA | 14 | CSVDEWTGTDTQYF